This T cell receptor beta chain was sequenced during a study of blood T cell repertoires in COVID-19. Whole-study context: T cells, B-cell-depleted T cells, or PBMCs supplied cDNA or gDNA.

Method: immunoSEQ multiplex PCR; TCRdb's copy keeps in-frame clones and lacks some. This table has more than 300,000 clones, 89% appearing once. Germline V gene data show CDR1 as SEHNR and CDR2 as FQNEAQ (reference sequence). J lost 3 bases, V lost 1 base, and 3 bases had no gene match. CDR3 length equals 14 residues. This sequence was found in a young man who had recovered from COVID-19. V and J are TRBV7-9 and TRBJ2-7, with 7 bases lining up with TRBD1. Sequencing used peripheral blood. For the CDR3, the DNA is TGTGCCAGCAGCTTAGGAGCAGGGGGCTACGAGCAGTACTTC. This gives the protein CASSLGAGGYEQYF.